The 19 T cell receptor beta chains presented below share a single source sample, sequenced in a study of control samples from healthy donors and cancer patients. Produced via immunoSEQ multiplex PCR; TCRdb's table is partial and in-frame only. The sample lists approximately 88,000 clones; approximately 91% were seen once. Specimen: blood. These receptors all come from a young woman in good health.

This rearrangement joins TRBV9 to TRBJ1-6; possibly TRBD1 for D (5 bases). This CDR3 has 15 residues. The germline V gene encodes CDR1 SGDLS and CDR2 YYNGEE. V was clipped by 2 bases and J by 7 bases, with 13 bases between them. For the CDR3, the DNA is TGTGCCAGCAGCGTCACGGGGCAAGGGAATTCACCCCTCCACTTT. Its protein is CASSVTGQGNSPLHF. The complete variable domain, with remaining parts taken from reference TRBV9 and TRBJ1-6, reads DSGVTQTPKHLITATGQRVTLRCSPRSGDLSVYWYQQSLDQGLQFLIQYYNGEERAKGNILERFSAQQFPDLHSELNLSSLELGDSALYFCASSVTGQGNSPLHFGNGTRLTVT.

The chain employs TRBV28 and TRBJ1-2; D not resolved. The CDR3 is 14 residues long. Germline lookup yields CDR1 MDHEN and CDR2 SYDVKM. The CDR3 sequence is CGVRPRQMLDGYTF. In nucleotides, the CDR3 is TGTGGCGTCCGCCCGAGACAAATGTTGGATGGCTACACCTTC.

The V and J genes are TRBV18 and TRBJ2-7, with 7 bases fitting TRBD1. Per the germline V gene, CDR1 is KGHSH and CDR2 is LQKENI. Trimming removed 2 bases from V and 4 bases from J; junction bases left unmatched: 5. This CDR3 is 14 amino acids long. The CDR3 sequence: CASSPDRVGYEQYF. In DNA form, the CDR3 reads TGTGCCAGCTCACCAGACAGGGTTGGATACGAGCAGTACTTC.

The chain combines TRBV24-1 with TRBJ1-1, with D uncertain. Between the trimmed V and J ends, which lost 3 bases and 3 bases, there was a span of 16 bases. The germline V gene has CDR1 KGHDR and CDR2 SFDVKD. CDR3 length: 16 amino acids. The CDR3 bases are TGTGCCACCAGTGATGTCATTCGATTTCTGGACACTGAAGCTTTCTTT. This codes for CATSDVIRFLDTEAFF.

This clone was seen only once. In nucleotides, the CDR3 is TGTGCCAGCAGCTTAGGAAGGGGGGATCAGCCCCAGCATTTT. Protein: CASSLGRGDQPQHF. The rearrangement links TRBV7-8 to TRBJ1-5, with D tentatively TRBD1 (6 bases). There are 14 residues in the CDR3. Trimming shortened V by 1 base and J by 5 bases, and 9 bases separated the two germline ends. Germline CDR1 reads SGHVS; CDR2 reads FQNEAQ.

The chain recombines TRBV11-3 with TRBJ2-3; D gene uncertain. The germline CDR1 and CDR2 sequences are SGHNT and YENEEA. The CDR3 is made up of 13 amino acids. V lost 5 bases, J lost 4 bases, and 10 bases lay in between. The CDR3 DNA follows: TGTGCCAGCAGCCAAGGTCGGGCAGATACGCAGTATTTT. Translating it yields CASSQGRADTQYF.

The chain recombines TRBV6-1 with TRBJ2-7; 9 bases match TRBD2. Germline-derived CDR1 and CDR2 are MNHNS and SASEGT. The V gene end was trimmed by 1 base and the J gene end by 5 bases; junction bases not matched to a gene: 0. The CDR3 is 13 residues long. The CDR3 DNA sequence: TGTGCCAGCAGTGAAGTAGCGGGGGACGAGCAGTACTTC. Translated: CASSEVAGDEQYF.

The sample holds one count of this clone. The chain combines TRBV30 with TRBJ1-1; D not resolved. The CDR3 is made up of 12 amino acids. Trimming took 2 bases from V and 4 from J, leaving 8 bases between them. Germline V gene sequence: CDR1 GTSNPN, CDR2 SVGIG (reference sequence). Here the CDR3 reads CAWSRLVTEAFF. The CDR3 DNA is TGTGCCTGGAGTAGGTTGGTCACTGAAGCTTTCTTT.

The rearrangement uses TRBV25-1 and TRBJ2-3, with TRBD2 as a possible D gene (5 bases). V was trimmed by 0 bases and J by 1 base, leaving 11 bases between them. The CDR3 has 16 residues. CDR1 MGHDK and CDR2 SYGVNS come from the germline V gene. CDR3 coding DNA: TGTGCCAGCAGTGAATACAGCGGATCTCGCACAGATACGCAGTATTTT. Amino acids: CASSEYSGSRTDTQYF.

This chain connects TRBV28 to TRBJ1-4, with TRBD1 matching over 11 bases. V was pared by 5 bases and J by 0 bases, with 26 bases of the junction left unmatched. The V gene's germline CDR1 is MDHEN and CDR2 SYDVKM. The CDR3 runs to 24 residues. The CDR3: CASSQVLVLWARGQGDSTNEKLFF. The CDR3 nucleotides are TGTGCCAGCAGTCAAGTTCTAGTCTTGTGGGCTAGGGGACAGGGGGACTCAACTAATGAAAAACTGTTTTTT.

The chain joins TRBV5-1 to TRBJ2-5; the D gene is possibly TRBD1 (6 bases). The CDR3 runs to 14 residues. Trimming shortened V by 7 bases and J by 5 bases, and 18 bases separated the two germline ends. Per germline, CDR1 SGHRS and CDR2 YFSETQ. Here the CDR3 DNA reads TGCGCCAGCCGTCCCGGGACAATGGGGGAGACCCAGTACTTC. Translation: CASRPGTMGETQYF.

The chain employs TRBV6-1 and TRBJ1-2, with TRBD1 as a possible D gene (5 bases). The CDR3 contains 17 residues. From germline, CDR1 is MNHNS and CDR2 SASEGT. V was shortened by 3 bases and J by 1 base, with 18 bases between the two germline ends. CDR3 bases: TGTGCCAGCAGTGATCGTCTTAGGGGACCGTATAACTATGGCTACACCTTC. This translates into CASSDRLRGPYNYGYTF.

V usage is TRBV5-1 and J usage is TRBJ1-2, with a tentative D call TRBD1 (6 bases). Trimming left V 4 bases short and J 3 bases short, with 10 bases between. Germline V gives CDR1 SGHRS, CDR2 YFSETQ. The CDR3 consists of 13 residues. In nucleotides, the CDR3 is TGCGCCAGCAGCGAAGGGGGGGACTATGGCTACACCTTC. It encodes CASSEGGDYGYTF.

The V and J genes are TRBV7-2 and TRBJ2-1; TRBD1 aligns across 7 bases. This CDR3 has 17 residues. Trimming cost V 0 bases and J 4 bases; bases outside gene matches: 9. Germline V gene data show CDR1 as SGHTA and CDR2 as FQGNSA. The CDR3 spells CASSLALSGGVYNEQFF. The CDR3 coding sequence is TGTGCCAGCAGCTTAGCCCTTTCAGGGGGTGTTTACAATGAGCAGTTCTTC.

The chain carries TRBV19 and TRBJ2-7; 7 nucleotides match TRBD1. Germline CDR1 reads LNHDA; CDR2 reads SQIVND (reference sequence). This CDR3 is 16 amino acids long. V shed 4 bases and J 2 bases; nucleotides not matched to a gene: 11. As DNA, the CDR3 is TGTGCCAGTAGTAGGCAGCACAGGGGATTACCCTACGAGCAGTACTTC. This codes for CASSRQHRGLPYEQYF.

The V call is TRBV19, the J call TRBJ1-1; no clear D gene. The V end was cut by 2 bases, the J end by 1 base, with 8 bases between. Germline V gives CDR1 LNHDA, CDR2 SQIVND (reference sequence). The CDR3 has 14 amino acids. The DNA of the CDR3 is TGTGCCAGTAGTATACCCATGAAGAACACTGAAGCTTTCTTT. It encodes CASSIPMKNTEAFF. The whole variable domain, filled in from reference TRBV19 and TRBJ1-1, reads DGGITQSPKYLFRKEGQNVTLSCEQNLNHDAMYWYRQDPGQGLRLIYYSQIVNDFQKGDIAEGYSVSREKKESFPLTVTSAQKNPTAFYLCASSIPMKNTEAFFGQGTRLTVV.

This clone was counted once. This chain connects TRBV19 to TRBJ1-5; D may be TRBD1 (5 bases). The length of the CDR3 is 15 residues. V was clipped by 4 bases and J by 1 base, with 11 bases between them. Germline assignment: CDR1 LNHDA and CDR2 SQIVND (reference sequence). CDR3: CASSSIRVSNQPQHF. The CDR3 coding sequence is TGTGCCAGTAGTAGCATCAGGGTGAGCAATCAGCCCCAGCATTTT.

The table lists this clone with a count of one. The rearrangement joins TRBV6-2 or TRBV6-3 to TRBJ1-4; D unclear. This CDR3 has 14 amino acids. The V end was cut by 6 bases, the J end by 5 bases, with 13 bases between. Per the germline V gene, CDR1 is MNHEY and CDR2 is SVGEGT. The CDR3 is CASSIRGLNEKLFF. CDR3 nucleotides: TGTGCCAGCAGCATCCGAGGCCTCAATGAAAAACTGTTTTTT.

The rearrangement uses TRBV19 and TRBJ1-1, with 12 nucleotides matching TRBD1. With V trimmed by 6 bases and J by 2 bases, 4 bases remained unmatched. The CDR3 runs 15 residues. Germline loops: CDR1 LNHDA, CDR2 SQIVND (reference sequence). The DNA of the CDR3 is TGTGCCAGTAGGAGGGGACAGGGGGCAAACACTGAAGCTTTCTTT. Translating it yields CASRRGQGANTEAFF.